The present TCR beta chain was sequenced within a study of blood T cells in healthy people across ages. General study findings and limits: Across the age range, TCR beta diversity per million T cells fell in a roughly linear way.

Each of the donors had 8 to 10 milliliters of peripheral blood drawn into EDTA-treated Vacutainer tubes. This clonotype has ten or more counts. Antigen: not known. In germline, CDR1 is LGHDT, CDR2 YNNKEL (reference sequence). V lost 5 bases and J lost 7, with 21 bases in between. The CDR3 spans 16 residues. Through a sample-barcoded 5' primer and a J-beta primer mix, a second PCR was run for 7 to 11 cycles. A single record per CDR3 protein comes from TCRdb applying MiXCR to the 5' RACE reads. The data show about 650,000 distinct CDR3 sequences, with about 30% seen just once and less than 20% held by the top ten.

The chain links TRBV3-1 to TRBJ2-1; D could derive from TRBD1 or TRBD2 (6 bases each). The sample taken for sequencing was blood. The clonotype originates from a woman older than 75 in good health. Written as DNA, the CDR3 is TGTGCCAGCAGCTTAGATGGGGGGCCCACACAAAATGAGCAGTTCTTC. The encoded protein is CASSLDGGPTQNEQFF.